Following are 4 T cell receptor beta chains from one sample sequenced in a study of graft-versus-host responses after intestinal transplantation. Their specific antigens are unknown. Sequenced by immunoSEQ multiplex PCR; TCRdb stores in-frame clones only, minus some. The sample yields around 110,000 clones, about nine tenths seen once. Specimen: unstimulated CD4+ T cells sorted from spleen or lymph node cells, collected before intestinal transplant. All receptors come from a human donor who received an intestinal transplant.

Concerning this clone: This specimen includes other DNA sequences encoding the same CDR3. The DNA of the CDR3 is TGCGCCAGCAGCCTGACTAGCGGGAGCTCCTACAATGAGCAGTTCTTC. The encoded protein is CASSLTSGSSYNEQFF. The chain uses TRBV5-1 and TRBJ2-1; 12 nucleotides align to TRBD2. The germline V gene has CDR1 SGHRS and CDR2 YFSETQ. This CDR3 has 16 amino acids. The V gene end was trimmed by 4 bases and the J gene end by 0 bases; junction bases not matched to a gene: 2. Full variable domain (rest looked up from reference TRBV5-1 and TRBJ2-1): KAGVTQTPRYLIKTRGQQVTLSCSPISGHRSVSWYQQTPGQGLQFLFEYFSETQRNKGNFPGRFSGRQFSNSRSEMNVSTLELGDSALYLCASSLTSGSSYNEQFFGPGTRLTVL.

The chain has TRBV11-2 and TRBJ2-2, with a possible D match to TRBD2 (6 bases). Germline CDR1 is SGHAT and CDR2 is FQNNGV. The V end lost 5 bases, the J end lost 4 bases, and 14 bases lay between the germline ends. The CDR3 runs to 15 residues. CDR3 bases: TGTGCCAGCAGCCAATACAGGAGGGGCACCGGGGAGCTGTTTTTT. Its translation is CASSQYRRGTGELFF.

The count of this clone is one. The genes are TRBV6-5 and TRBJ1-4; D perhaps matches TRBD1 (5 bases). The V gene's germline CDR1 is MNHEY and CDR2 SVGAGI. V lost 0 bases to trimming and J lost 2 bases, with 7 bases between them. The CDR3 spans 15 residues. The CDR3 spells CASSYSGGTNEKLFF. The CDR3 DNA reads as TGTGCCAGCAGTTACTCCGGGGGTACTAATGAAAAACTGTTTTTT.

The CDR3 DNA sequence: TGTGCCAGCAGTTTGCCCCAAGCTACAGAGGCTTTCTTT. It is translated as CASSLPQATEAFF. The chain links TRBV28 to TRBJ1-1; D gene ambiguous. The CDR3 contains 13 residues. V was trimmed by 3 bases and J by 11 bases, leaving 16 bases between them. Germline CDR1 MDHEN, CDR2 SYDVKM.